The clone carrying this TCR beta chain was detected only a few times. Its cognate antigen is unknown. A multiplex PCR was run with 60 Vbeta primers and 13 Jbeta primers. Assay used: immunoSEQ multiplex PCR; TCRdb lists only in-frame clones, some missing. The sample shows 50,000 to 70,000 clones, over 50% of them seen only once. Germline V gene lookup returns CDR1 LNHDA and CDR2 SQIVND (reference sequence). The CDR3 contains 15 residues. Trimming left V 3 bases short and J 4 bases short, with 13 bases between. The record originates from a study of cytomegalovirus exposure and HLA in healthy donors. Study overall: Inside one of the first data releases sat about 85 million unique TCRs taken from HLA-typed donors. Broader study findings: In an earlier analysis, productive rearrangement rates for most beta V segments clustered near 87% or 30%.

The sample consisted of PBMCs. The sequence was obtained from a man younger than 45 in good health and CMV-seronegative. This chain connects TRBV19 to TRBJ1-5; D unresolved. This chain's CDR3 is CASSIESRINQPQHF. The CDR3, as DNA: TGTGCCAGTAGTATCGAGTCGCGGATTAATCAGCCCCAGCATTTT. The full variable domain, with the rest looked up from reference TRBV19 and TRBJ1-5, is DGGITQSPKYLFRKEGQNVTLSCEQNLNHDAMYWYRQDPGQGLRLIYYSQIVNDFQKGDIAEGYSVSREKKESFPLTVTSAQKNPTAFYLCASSIESRINQPQHFGDGTRLSIL.